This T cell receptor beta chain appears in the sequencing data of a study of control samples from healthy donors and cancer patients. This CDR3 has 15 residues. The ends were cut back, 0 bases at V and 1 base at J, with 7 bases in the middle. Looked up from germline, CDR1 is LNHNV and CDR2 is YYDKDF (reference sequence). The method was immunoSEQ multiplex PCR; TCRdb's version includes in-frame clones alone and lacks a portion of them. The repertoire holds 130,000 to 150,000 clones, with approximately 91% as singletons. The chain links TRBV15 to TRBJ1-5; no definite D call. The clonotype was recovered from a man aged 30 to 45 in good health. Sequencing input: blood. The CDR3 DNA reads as TGTGCCACCAGCAGAGAGGGGAAAAGCAATCAGCCCCAGCATTTT. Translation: CATSREGKSNQPQHF.